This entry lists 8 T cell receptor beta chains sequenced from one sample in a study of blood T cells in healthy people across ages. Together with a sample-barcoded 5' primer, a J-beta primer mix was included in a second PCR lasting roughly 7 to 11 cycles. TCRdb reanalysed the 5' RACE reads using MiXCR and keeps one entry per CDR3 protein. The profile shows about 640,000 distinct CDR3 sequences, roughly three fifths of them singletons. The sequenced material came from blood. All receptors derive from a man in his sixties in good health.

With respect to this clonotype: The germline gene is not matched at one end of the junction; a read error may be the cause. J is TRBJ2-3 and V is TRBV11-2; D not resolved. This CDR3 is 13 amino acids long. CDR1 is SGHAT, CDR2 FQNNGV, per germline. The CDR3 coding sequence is TGTGCCGGCAGCTTTGGAGGCACAGATACGCAGTATTTT. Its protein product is CAGSFGGTDTQYF.

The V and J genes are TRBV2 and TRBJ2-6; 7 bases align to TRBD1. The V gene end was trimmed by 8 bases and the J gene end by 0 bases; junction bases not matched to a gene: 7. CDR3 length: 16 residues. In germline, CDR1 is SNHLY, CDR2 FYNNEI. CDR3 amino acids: CASARDRGSGANVLTF. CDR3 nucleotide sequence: TGTGCCAGCGCCCGGGACAGAGGCTCTGGGGCCAACGTCCTGACTTTC.

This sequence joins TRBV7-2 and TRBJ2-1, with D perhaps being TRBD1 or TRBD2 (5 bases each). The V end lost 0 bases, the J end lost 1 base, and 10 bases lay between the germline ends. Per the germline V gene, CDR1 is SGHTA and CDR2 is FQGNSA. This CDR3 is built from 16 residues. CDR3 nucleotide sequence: TGTGCCAGCAGCTTAGCCGTTGGGGGTTCCTACAATGAGCAGTTCTTC. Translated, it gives CASSLAVGGSYNEQFF.

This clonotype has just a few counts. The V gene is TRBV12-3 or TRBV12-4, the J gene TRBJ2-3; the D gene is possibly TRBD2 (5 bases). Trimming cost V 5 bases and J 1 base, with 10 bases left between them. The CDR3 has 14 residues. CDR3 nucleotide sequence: TGTGCCAGCAGTCTCCGGACTGGCACAGATACGCAGTATTTT. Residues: CASSLRTGTDTQYF.

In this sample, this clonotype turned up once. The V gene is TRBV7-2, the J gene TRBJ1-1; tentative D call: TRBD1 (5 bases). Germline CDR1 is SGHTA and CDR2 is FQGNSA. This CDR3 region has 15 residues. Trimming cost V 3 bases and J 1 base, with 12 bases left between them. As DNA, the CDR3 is TGTGCCAGCAGCTTCCAGGGTGGGAGGAACACTGAAGCTTTCTTT. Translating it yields CASSFQGGRNTEAFF.

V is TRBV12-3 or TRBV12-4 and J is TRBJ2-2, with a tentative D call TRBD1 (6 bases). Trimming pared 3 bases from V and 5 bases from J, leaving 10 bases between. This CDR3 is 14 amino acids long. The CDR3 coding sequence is TGTGCCAGCAGTTTTAGACAGGCGACCGGGGAGCTGTTTTTT. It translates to CASSFRQATGELFF.

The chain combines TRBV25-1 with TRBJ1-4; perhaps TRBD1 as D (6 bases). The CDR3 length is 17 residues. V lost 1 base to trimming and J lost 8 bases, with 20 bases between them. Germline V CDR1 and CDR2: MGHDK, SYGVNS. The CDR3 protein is CASSESPGGTISEKLFF. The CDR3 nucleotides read TGTGCCAGCAGTGAATCCCCCGGGGGGACAATATCCGAAAAACTGTTTTTT.

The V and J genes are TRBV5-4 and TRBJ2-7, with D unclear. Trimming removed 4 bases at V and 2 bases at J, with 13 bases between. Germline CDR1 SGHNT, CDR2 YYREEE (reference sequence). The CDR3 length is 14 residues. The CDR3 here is CASSTHVPTYEQYF. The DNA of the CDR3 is TGTGCCAGCAGCACGCACGTACCGACCTACGAGCAGTACTTC.